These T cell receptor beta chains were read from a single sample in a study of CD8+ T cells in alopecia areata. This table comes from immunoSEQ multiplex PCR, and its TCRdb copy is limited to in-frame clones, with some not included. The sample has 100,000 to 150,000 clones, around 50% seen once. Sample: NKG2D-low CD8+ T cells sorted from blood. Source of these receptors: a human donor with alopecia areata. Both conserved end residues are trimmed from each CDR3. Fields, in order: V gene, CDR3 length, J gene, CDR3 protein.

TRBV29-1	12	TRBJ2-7	SVEGTGGSYEQY
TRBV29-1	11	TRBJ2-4	SVGSGAKNIQY
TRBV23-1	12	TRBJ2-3	ASSQDRKSDTQY
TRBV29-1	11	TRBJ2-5	SALQTVQETQY
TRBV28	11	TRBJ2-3	ASSLQGPDTQY
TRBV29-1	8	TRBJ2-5	SVHSETQY
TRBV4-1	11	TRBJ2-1	ASSQAGVTEQF
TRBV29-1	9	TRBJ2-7	SVFTSGEQY
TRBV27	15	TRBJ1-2	ASSFTLSREANYGYT
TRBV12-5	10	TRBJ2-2	ASGPYTGELF
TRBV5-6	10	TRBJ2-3	ASSWGRDTQY
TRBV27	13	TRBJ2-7	ASSTRQGPSYEQY
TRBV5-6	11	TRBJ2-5	ASGPEEVETQY
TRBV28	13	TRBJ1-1	ASSPIDAGYTEAF
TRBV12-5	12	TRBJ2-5	ASGLFTEEETQY
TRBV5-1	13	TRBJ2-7	ASSLDLGLNYEQY
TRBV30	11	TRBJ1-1	AWSVSENTEAF
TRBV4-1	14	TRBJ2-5	ASSQVIPTGLETQY
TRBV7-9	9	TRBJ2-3	ASSTTDTQY
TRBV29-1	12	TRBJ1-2	SVGGIDVNYGYT
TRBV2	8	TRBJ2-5	ATFRETQY
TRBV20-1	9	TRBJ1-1	SAMEVTEAF
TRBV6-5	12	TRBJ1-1	ASSYAGAHTEAF
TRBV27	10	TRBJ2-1	ASGRVNNEQF
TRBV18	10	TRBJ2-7	ASSPTGVEQY
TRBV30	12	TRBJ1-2	AWSEKGGDYGYT
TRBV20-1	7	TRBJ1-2	SQPYGYT
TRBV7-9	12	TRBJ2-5	ASSLDSRAGTQY
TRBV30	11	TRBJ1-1	AWSVYQGTEAF
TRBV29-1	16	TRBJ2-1	SVEGGQGAAGSYNEQF
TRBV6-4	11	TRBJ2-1	ASSEEGHNEQF
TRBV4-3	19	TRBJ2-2	ASSQDRAGVPSGSSTGELF
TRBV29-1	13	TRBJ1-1	SVELDGTVNTEAF
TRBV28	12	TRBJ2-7	ASSFKGQSYEQY
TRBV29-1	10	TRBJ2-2	SVEADGGELF
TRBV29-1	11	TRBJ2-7	SARTGLSYEQY
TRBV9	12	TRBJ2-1	ASSDGQEYNEQF
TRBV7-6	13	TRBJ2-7	ASSLGSGPSYEQY
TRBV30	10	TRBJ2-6	AWSDGANVLT
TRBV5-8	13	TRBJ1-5	ASSLRGRSNQPQH
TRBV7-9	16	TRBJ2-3	ASSPEDPTVDSTDTQY
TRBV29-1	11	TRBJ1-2	SVPTPLGYGYT
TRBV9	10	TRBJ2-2	ASSVTGGELF
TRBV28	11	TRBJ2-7	ASRTSGIYEQY
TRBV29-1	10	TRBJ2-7	SVERKPYEQY
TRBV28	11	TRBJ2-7	ASRGSGLYEQY
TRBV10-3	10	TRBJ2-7	AMGTGTYEQY
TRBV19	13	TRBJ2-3	ASSPFGGEADTQY
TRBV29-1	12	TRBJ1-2	SVERQDNVGGYT
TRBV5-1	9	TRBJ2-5	ASSSQETQY
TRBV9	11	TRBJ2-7	ASTTGTAYEQY
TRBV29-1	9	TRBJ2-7	SADWDYEQY
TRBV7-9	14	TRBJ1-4	ASSASDRARREKLF
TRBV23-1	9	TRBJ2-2	ASSLAGELF
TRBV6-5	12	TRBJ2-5	ASSRGQGRETQY
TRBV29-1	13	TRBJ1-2	SVERQPNRGDGYT